This note documents a single TCR beta chain sequence. CDR3 size: 15 residues. The germline CDR1 and CDR2 sequences are SEHNR and FQNEAQ (reference sequence). V lost 0 bases, J lost 6 bases, and 11 bases lay in between. This sample was included in a study of blood T cell repertoires in COVID-19. Profiled with immunoSEQ multiplex PCR; TCRdb holds only in-frame clones, not every one. The sample consists of around 400,000 clones, nearly 90% of them appearing once. The sample was PBMCs or T cells enriched from blood (not recorded which). V and J are TRBV7-9 and TRBJ1-4; D gene ambiguous. The sequence derives from a young woman who had been exposed to COVID-19. CDR3 protein: CASSLAPLLDEKLFF. DNA of the CDR3: TGTGCCAGCAGCTTAGCGCCACTGCTCGATGAAAAACTGTTTTTT.